This T cell receptor (beta chain) comes out of a study of blood T cell repertoires in COVID-19. Study-level background: Collection of acute and convalescent COVID-19 samples took place in the United States, Italy and Spain.

Unmatched junction bases numbered 8, after V lost 5 bases and J lost 5 bases. From germline, CDR1 is MNHEY and CDR2 SVGEGT. This CDR3 region has 15 residues. Per the original methods: Estimation of nucleated cell counts was performed using reference gene primer amplification. The data were produced by immunoSEQ multiplex PCR, yet TCRdb's version contains in-frame clones alone and is incomplete. The D gene and trimming were derived from the DNA, and the V and J assignments and clone size from that table. The profile shows 130,000 to 150,000 clones, around 80% of them singletons. This TCR came from an older man with acute or convalescent COVID-19. The specimen was peripheral blood. The chain is built from TRBV6-2 or TRBV6-3 and TRBJ2-7, with 11 bases aligning to TRBD1. The CDR3 DNA reads TGTGCCAGCAGTCCCCATGGGACAGGGGGTGACGAGCAGTACTTC. Protein sequence: CASSPHGTGGDEQYF.